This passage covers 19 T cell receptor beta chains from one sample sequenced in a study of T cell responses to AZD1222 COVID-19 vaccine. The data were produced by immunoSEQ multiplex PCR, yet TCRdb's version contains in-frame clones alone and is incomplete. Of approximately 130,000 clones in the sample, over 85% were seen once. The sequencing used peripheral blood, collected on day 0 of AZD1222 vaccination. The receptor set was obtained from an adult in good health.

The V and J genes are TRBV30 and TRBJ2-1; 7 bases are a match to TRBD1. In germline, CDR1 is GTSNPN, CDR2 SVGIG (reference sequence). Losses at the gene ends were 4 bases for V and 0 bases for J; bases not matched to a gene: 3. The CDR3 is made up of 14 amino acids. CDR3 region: CAWNRGSSYNEQFF. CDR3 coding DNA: TGTGCCTGGAACAGGGGAAGCTCCTACAATGAGCAGTTCTTC.

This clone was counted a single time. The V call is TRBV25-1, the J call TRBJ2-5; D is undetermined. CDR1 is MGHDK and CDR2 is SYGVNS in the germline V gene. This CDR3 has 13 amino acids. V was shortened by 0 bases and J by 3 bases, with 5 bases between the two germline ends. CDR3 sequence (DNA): TGTGCCAGCAGTGAATACGCGGAAGAGACCCAGTACTTC. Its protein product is CASSEYAEETQYF.

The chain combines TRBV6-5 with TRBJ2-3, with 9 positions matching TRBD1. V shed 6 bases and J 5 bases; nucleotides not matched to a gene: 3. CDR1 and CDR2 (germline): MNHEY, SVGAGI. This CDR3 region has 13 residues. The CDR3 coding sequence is TGTGCCAGCAGACGGGACAGGGAAGATACGCAGTATTTT. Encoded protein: CASRRDREDTQYF.

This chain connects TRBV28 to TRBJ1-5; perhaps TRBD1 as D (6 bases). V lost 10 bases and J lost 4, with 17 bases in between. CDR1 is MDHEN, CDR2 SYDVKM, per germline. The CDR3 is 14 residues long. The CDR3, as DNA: TGTGCCACCGTCCGGGACATCCCGAATCAGCCCCAGCATTTT. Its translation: CATVRDIPNQPQHF.

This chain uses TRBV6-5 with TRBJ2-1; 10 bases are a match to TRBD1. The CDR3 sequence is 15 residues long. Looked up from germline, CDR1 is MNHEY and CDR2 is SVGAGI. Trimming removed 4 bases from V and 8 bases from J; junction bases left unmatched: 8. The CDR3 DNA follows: TGTGCCAGCAGTTCCTCCGGGACAGGGGCCCATGAGCAGTTCTTC. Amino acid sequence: CASSSSGTGAHEQFF.

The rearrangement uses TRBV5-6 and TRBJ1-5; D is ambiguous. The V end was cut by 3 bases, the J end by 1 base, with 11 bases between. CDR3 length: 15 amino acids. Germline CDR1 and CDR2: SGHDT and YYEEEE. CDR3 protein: CASSSGSRSNQPQHF. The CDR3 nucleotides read TGTGCCAGCAGCTCGGGAAGTCGGAGCAATCAGCCCCAGCATTTT.

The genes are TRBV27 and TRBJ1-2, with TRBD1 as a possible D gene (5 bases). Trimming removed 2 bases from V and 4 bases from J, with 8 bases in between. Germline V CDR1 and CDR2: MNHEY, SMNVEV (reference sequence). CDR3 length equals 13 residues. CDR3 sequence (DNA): TGTGCCAGCAGTTTAAGCAGGGCCTATGGCTACACCTTC. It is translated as CASSLSRAYGYTF.

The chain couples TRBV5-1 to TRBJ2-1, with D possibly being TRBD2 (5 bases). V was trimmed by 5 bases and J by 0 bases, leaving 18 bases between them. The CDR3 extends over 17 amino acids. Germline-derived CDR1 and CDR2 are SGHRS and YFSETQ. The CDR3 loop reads CASSSKRRGSSYNEQFF. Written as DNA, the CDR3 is TGCGCCAGCAGTTCGAAGAGACGGGGAAGCTCCTACAATGAGCAGTTCTTC.

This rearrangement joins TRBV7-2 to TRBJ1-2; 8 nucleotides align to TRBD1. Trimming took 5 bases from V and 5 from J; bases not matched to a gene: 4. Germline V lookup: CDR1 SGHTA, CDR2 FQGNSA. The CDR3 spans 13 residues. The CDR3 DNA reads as TGTGCCAGCAGCCAGGACAGGGTATATGGCTACACCTTC. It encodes CASSQDRVYGYTF.

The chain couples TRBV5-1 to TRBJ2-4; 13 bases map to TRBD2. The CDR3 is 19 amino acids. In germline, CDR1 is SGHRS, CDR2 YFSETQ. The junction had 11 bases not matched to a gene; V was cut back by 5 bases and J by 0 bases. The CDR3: CASRPGTSGNSLAKNIQYF. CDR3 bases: TGCGCCAGCAGACCCGGGACTAGCGGGAATTCTTTAGCCAAAAACATTCAGTACTTC.

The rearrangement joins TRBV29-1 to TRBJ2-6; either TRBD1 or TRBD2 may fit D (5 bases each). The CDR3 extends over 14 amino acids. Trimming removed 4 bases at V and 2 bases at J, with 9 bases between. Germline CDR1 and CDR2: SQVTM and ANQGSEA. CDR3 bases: TGCAGCGTTGGAATGGGGGCTGGGGCCAACGTCCTGACTTTC. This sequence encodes CSVGMGAGANVLTF.

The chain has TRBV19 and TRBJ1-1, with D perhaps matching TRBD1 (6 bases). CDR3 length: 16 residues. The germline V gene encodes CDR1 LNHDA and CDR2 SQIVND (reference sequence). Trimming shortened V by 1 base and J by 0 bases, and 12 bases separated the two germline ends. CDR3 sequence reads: CASSIARTALNTEAFF. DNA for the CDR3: TGTGCCAGTAGTATAGCTAGGACAGCCTTGAACACTGAAGCTTTCTTT.

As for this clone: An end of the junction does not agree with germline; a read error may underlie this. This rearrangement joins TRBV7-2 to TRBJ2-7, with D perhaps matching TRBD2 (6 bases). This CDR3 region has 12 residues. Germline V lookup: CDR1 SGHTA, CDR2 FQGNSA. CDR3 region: CATSRERYEQYF. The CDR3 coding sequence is TGTGCCACCAGCCGGGAGAGGTACGAGCAGTACTTC.

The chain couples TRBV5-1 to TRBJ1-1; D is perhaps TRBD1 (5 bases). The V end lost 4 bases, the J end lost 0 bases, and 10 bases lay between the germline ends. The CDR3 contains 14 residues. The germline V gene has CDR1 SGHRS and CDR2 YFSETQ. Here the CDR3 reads CASSVGTMNTEAFF. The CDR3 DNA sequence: TGCGCCAGCAGCGTAGGGACCATGAACACTGAAGCTTTCTTT.

CDR3: CASRPDQETQYF. The CDR3 DNA is TGTGCCAGCCGACCAGATCAAGAGACCCAGTACTTC. The rearrangement uses TRBV19 and TRBJ2-5; D uncertain. V was pared by 9 bases and J by 2 bases, with 10 bases between. Germline assignment: CDR1 LNHDA and CDR2 SQIVND (reference sequence). CDR3 length: 12 residues.

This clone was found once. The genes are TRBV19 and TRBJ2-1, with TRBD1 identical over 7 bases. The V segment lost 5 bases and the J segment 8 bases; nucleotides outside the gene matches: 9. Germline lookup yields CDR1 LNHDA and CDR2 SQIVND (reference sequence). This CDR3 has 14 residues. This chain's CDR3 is CASSLQGQADEQFF. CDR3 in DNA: TGTGCCAGTAGTCTACAAGGACAGGCTGATGAGCAGTTCTTC. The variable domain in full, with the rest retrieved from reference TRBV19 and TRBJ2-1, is DGGITQSPKYLFRKEGQNVTLSCEQNLNHDAMYWYRQDPGQGLRLIYYSQIVNDFQKGDIAEGYSVSREKKESFPLTVTSAQKNPTAFYLCASSLQGQADEQFFGPGTRLTVL.

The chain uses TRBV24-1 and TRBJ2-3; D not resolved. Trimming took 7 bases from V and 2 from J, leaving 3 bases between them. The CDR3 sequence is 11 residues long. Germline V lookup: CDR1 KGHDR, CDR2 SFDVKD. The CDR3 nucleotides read TGTGCCACCAGAAACACAGATACGCAGTATTTT. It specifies CATRNTDTQYF.

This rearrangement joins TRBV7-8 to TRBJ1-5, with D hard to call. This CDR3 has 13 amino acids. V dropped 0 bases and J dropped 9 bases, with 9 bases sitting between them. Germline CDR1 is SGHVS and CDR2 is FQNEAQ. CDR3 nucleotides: TGTGCCAGCAGCTTAGCCCCTACGGGGCCCCAGCATTTT. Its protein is CASSLAPTGPQHF.

CDR3 nucleotides: TGTGCCAGCAGCTTCGAATTGGGCTGGACTAGCGGGGAAGACAATGAGCAGTTCTTC. Its translation is CASSFELGWTSGEDNEQFF. The gene calls are TRBV7-9 and TRBJ2-1; 12 bases line up with TRBD2. With V trimmed by 3 bases and J by 5 bases, 14 bases remained unmatched. Germline V CDR1 and CDR2: SEHNR, FQNEAQ (reference sequence). This CDR3 contains 19 residues. The full variable domain, completed using reference TRBV7-9 and TRBJ2-1, is DTGVSQNPRHKITKRGQNVTFRCDPISEHNRLYWYRQTLGQGPEFLTYFQNEAQLEKSRLLSDRFSAERPKGSFSTLEIQRTEQGDSAMYLCASSFELGWTSGEDNEQFFGPGTRLTVL.